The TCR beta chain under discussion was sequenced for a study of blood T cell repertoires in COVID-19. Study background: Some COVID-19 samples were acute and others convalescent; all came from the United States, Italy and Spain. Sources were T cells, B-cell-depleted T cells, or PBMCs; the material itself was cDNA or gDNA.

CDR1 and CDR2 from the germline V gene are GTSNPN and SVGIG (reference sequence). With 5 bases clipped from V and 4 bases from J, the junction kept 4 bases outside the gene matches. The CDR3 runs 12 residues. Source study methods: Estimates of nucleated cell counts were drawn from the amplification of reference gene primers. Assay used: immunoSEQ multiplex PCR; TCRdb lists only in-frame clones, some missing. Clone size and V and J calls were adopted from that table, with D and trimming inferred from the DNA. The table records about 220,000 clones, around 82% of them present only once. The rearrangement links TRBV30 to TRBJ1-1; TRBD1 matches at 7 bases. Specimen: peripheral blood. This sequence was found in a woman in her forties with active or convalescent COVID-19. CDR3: CAWYTGVTEAFF. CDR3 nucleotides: TGTGCCTGGTACACAGGGGTCACTGAAGCTTTCTTT.